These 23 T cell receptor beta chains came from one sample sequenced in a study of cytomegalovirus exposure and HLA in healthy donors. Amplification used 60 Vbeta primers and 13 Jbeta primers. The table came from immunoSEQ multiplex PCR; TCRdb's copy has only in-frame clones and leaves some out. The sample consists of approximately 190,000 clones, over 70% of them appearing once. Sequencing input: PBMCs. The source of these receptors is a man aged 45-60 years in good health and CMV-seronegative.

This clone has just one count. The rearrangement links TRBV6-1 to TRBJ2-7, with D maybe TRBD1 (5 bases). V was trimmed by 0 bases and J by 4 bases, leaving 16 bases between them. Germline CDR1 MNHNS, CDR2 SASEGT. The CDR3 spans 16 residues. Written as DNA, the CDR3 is TGTGCCAGCAGTGAAGCGGTACTGGGGCGCGTATACGAGCAGTACTTC. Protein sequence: CASSEAVLGRVYEQYF.

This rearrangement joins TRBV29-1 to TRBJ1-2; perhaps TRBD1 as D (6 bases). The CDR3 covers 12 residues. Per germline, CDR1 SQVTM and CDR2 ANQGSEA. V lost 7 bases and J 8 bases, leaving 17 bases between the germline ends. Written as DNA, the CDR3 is TGCAGCGCTCTCGAGACAGGACGCGGCTACACCTTC. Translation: CSALETGRGYTF.

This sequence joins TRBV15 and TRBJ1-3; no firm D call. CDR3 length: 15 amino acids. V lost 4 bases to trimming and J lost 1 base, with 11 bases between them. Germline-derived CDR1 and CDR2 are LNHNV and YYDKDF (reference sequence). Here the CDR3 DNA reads TGTGCCACCAGCACCGGGCGGGAGTCTGGAAACACCATATATTTT. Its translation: CATSTGRESGNTIYF.

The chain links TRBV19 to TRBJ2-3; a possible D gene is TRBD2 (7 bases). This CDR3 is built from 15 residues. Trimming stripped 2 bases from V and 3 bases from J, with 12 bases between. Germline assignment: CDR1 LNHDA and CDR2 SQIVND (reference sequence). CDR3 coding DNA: TGTGCCAGTAGTATAAGGGGGGGGTCGACAGATACGCAGTATTTT. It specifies CASSIRGGSTDTQYF.

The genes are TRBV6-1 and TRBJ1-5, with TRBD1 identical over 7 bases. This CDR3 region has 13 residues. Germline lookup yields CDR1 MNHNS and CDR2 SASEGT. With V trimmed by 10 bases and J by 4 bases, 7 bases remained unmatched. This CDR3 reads CATLGQANQPQHF. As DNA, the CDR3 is TGTGCCACCCTCGGACAGGCTAATCAGCCCCAGCATTTT.

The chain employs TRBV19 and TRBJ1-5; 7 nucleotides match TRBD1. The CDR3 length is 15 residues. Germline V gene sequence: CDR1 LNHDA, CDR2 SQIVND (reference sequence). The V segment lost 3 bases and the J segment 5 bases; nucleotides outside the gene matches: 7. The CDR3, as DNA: TGTGCCAGTAGTATGACAGGGAACACCTATCAGCCCCAGCATTTT. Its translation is CASSMTGNTYQPQHF.

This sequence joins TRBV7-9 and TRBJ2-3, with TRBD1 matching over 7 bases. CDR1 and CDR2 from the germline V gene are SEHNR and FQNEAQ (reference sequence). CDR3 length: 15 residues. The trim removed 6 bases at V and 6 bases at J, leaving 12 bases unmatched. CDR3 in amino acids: CASSLSGTVGDTQYF. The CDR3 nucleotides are TGTGCCAGCAGTCTCTCCGGGACAGTGGGGGATACGCAGTATTTT.

This CDR3 reads CASSVAGRSYSGNTIYF. The CDR3 DNA sequence: TGTGCCAGCAGCGTAGCTGGGAGGTCCTACTCTGGAAACACCATATATTTT. The V call is TRBV9, the J call TRBJ1-3; no definite D call. Germline V gene lookup returns CDR1 SGDLS and CDR2 YYNGEE. This CDR3 is built from 17 residues. V shed 0 bases and J shed 0 bases, with 13 bases lying between them.

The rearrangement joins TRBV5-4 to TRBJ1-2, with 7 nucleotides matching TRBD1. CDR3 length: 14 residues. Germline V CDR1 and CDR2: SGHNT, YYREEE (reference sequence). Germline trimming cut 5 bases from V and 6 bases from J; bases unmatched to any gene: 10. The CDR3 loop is CASSLNDRVHGYTF. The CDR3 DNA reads TGTGCCAGCAGTCTAAACGACAGGGTCCATGGCTACACCTTC.

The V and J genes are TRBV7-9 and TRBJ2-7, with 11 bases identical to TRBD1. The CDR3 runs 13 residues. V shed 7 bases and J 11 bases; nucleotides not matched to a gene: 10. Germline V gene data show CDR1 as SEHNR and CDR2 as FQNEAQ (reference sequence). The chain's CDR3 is CASTRGQGAGEYF. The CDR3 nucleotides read TGTGCCAGCACCCGCGGACAGGGGGCCGGGGAGTACTTC.

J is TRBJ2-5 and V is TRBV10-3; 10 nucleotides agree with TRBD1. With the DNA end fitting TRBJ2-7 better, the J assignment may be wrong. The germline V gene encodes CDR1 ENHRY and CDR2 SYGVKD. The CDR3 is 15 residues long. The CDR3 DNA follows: TGTGCCAGCTCGGTCGGGGGGACAGGGGATGACGAGCAGTACTTC. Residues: CASSVGGTGDDEQYF.

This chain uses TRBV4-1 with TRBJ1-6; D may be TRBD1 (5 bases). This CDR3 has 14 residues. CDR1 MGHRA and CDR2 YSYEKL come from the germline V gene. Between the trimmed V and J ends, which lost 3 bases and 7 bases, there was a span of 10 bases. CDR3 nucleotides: TGCGCCAGCAGCCAGGGGCAGACGAATTCACCCCTCCACTTT. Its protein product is CASSQGQTNSPLHF.

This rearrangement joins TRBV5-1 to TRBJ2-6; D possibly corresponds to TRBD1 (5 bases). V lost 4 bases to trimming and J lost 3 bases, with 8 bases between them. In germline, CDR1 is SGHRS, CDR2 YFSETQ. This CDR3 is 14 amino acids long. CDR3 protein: CASSTDNGANVLTF. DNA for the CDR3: TGCGCCAGCAGCACGGACAATGGGGCCAACGTCCTGACTTTC.

The CDR3 DNA reads as TGCGCCAGCAGCAGCGGACAGGGCAGGGACGAGCAGTACTTC. Amino acid sequence: CASSSGQGRDEQYF. The V call is TRBV5-1, the J call TRBJ2-7; 8 nucleotides agree with TRBD1. The germline CDR1 and CDR2 sequences are SGHRS and YFSETQ. V lost 4 bases to trimming and J lost 5 bases; unmatched junction nucleotides: 8. The length of the CDR3 is 14 residues.

CDR3 loop: CASTNPGLAGNSTDTQYF. CDR3 sequence (DNA): TGTGCCAGCACAAACCCGGGACTAGCGGGGAATAGCACAGATACGCAGTATTTT. This rearrangement joins TRBV21-1 to TRBJ2-3; no DNA check was done on the table's D call, TRBD2. TRBV21-1 is a documented pseudogene. This CDR3 spans 18 amino acids.

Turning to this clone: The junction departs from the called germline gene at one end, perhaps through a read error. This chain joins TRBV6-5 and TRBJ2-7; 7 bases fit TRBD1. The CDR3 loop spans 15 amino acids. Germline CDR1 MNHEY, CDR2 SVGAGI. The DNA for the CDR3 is TGTGCCAGCAGTGACTCTGCGACAGGGAGCGGCGAGCAGTACTTC. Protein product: CASSDSATGSGEQYF.

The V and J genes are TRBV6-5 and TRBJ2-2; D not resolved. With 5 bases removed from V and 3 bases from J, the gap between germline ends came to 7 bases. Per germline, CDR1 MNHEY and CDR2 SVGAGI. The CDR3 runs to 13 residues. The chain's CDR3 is CASSGSDTGELFF. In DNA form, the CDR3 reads TGTGCCAGCAGTGGTTCAGACACCGGGGAGCTGTTTTTT.

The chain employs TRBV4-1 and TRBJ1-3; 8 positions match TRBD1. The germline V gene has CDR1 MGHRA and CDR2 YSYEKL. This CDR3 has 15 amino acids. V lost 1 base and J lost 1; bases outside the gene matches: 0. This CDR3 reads CASSQGTGSGNTIYF. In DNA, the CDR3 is TGCGCCAGCAGCCAAGGGACAGGGTCTGGAAACACCATATATTTT.

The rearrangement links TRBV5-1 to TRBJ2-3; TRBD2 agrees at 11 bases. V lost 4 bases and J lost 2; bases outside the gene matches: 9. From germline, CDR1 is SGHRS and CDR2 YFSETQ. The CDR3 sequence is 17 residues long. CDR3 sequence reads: CASSLTTSGEFTDTQYF. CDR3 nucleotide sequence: TGCGCCAGCAGCCTGACGACTAGCGGGGAATTCACAGATACGCAGTATTTT.

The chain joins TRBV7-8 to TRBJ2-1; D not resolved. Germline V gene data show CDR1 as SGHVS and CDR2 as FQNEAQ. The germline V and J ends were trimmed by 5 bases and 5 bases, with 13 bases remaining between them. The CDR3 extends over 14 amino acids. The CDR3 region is CASSVSETHNEQFF. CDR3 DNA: TGTGCCAGCAGCGTGTCCGAAACTCACAATGAGCAGTTCTTC.

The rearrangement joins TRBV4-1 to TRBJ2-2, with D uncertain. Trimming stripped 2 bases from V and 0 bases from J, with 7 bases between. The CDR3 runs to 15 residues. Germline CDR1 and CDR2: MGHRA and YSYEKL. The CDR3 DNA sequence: TGCGCCAGCAGCCAACTATCATCGAACACCGGGGAGCTGTTTTTT. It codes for CASSQLSSNTGELFF.

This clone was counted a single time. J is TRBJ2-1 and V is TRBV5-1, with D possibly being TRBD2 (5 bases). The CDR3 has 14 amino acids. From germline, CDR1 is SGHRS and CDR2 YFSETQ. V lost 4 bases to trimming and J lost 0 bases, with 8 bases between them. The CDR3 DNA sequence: TGCGCCAGCAGCCCGGGGAGCTCCTACAATGAGCAGTTCTTC. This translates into CASSPGSSYNEQFF. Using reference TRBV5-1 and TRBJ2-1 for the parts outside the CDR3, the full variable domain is KAGVTQTPRYLIKTRGQQVTLSCSPISGHRSVSWYQQTPGQGLQFLFEYFSETQRNKGNFPGRFSGRQFSNSRSEMNVSTLELGDSALYLCASSPGSSYNEQFFGPGTRLTVL.

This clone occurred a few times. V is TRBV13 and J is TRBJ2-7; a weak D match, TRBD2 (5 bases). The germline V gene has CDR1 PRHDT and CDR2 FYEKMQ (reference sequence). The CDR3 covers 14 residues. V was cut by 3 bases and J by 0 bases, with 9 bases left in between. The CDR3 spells CASSFGDSSYEQYF. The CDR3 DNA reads TGTGCCAGCAGCTTCGGGGATAGCTCCTACGAGCAGTACTTC.